The entry below describes one T cell receptor beta chain. The protocol was immunoSEQ multiplex PCR, while the TCRdb copy is restricted to in-frame clones and leaves out a portion. Of about 380,000 clones in the sample, roughly 85% were seen once. This entry is derived from a study of blood T cell repertoires in COVID-19. Germline V lookup: CDR1 KGHDR, CDR2 SFDVKD. The CDR3 runs to 15 residues. Trimming stripped 10 bases from V and 1 base from J, with 16 bases between. Sequences were obtained from peripheral blood. The TCR originated in a woman younger than 35 with acute or convalescent COVID-19. This chain joins TRBV24-1 and TRBJ2-4, with D perhaps TRBD1 (5 bases). The CDR3 nucleotides are TGTGCCACTAAACAGGCCCTTAGGGCCAAAAACATTCAGTACTTC. Translating gives CATKQALRAKNIQYF.